Within the sample, the clone carrying this T cell receptor beta chain is medium-sized (0.01 to 0.1%). TCRdb reanalysed the 5' RACE reads using MiXCR and keeps one entry per CDR3 protein. Of roughly 17,000 distinct CDR3 sequences listed, roughly a fifth were seen once; the top ten hold approximately 18%. This specimen comes from a study of spatial heterogeneity in lung cancer. Specified time point: sample taken at primary tumor resection. Sequencing of whole RNA from tumor, nontumor lung or frozen PBMC involved no sorting. The sequence derives from a female donor with early-stage non-small cell lung cancer. The source was PBMCs, collected at surgery.

The CDR3 DNA is TGCAGTGCTAGCCGTGGGACAGGGGGGCCCTACGAGCAGTACTTC. It encodes CSASRGTGGPYEQYF. The J gene is TRBJ2-7, the V gene TRBV20-1; 11 bases align to TRBD1. The CDR3 is 15 amino acids. The J segment lost 2 bases and the V segment lost 3 bases, leaving 6 bases of the junction unmatched. Germline loops: CDR1 DFQATT, CDR2 SNEGSKA (reference sequence).